The 2 T cell receptor beta chains below were found in one sample sequenced in a study of monozygotic twins with inflammatory bowel disease. TCRdb re-called the 5' RACE reads; one entry per CDR3 protein, DNA not given. The listing records some 400,000 distinct CDR3 sequences. Sequenced sample: blood. These receptors were collected from a human donor with ulcerative colitis or Crohn's disease, or a healthy co-twin of an affected twin (not recorded which).

This sequence joins TRBV6-6 and TRBJ1-1; TCRdb gives TRBD1 as the D gene, but with no DNA this cannot be confirmed. Per germline, CDR1 MNHNY and CDR2 SVGAGI (reference sequence). The length of the CDR3 is 14 residues. This chain's CDR3 is CASSYQGSDTEAFF.

This chain links TRBV4-2 with TRBJ1-1; TCRdb's D call of TRBD1 is untestable without DNA. The germline CDR1 and CDR2 sequences are LGHNA and YNFKEQ. There are 15 residues in the CDR3. CDR3: CASSQPDRSGTEAFF.